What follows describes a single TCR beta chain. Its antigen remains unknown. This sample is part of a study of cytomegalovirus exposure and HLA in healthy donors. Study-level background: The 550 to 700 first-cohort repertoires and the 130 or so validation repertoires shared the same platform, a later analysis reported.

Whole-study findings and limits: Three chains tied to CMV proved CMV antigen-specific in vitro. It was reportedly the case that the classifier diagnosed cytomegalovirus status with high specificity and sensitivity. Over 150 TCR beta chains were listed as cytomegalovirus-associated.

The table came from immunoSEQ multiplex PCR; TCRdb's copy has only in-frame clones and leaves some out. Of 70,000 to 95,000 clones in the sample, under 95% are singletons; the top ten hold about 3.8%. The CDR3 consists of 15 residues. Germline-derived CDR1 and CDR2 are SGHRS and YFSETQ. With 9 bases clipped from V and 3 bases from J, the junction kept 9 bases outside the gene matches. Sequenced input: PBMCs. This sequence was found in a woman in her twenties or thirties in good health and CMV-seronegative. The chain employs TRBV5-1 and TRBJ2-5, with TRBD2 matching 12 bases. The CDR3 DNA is TGCGCCACCACATCTAGCGGGAGGGCGGAAGAGACCCAGTACTTC. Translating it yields CATTSSGRAEETQYF.